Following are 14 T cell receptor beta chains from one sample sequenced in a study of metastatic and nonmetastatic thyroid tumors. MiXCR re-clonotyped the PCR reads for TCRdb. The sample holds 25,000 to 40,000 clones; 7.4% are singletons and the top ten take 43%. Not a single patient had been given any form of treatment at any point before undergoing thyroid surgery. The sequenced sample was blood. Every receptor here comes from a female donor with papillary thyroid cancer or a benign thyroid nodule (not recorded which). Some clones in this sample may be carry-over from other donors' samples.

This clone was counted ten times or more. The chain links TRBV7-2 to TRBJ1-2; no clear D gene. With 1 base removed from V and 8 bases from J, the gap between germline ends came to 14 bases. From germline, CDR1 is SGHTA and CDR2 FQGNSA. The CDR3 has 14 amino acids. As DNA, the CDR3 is TGTGCCAGCAGCTTAGATGGGAGGACTGGCGGCTACACCTTC. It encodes CASSLDGRTGGYTF.

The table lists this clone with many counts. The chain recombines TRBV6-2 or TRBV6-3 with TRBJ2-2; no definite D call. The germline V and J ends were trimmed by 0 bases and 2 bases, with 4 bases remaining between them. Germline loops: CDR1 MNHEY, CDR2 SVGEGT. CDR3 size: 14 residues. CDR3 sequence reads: CASSYSHNTGELFF. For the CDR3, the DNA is TGTGCCAGCAGTTACTCGCATAACACCGGGGAGCTGTTTTTT.

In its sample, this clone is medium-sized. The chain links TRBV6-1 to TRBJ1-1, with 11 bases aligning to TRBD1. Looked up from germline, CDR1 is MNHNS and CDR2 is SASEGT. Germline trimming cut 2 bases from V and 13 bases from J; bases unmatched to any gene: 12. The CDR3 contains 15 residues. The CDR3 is CASSEPVRDRGNVFF. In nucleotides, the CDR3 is TGTGCCAGCAGTGAACCAGTTAGGGACAGGGGGAACGTTTTCTTT.

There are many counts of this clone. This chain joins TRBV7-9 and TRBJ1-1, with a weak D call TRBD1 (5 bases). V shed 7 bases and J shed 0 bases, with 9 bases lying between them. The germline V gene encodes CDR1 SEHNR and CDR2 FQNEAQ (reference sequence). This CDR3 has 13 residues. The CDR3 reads CASTSGVNTEAFF. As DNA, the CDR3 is TGTGCCAGCACCTCGGGGGTGAACACTGAAGCTTTCTTT.

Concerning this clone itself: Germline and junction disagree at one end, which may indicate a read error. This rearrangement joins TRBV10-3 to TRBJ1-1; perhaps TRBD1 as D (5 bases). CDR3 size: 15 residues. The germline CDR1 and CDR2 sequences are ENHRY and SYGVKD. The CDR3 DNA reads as TGTGCCATCAGTGGGACATCGGATCGGGGGAATGAAGCTTTATTT. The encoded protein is CAISGTSDRGNEALF.

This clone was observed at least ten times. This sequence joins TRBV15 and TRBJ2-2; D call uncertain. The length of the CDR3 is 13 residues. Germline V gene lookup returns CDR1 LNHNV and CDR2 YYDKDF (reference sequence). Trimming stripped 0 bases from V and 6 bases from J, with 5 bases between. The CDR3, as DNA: TGTGCCACCAGCAGAGAACAGCCCGGGGAGCTGTTTTTT. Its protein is CATSREQPGELFF.

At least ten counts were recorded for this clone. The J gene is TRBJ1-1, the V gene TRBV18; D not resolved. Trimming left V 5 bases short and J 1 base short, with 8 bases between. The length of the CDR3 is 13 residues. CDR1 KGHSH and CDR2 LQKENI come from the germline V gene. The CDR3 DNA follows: TGTGCCAGCTCAGCGTCAGGGAACACTGAAGCTTTCTTT. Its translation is CASSASGNTEAFF.

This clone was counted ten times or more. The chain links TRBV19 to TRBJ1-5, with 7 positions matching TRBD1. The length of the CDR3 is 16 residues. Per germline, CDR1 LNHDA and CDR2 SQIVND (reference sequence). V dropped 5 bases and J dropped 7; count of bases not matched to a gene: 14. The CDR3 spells CASSSFSQGDRQPQHF. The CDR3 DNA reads TGTGCCAGTAGTTCGTTCTCGCAGGGGGATAGACAGCCCCAGCATTTT.

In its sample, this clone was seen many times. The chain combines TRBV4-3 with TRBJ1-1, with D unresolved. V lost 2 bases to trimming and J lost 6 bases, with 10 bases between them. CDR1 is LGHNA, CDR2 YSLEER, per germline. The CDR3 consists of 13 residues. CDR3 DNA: TGCGCCAGCAGCCAAATGGCAGGCGCTGAAGCTTTCTTT. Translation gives CASSQMAGAEAFF.

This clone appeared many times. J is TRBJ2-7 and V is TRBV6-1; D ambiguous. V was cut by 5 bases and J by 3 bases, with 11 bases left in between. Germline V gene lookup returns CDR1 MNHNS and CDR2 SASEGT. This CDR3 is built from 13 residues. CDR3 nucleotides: TGTGCCAGCAGTTATGTCGCCGACTACGAGCAGTACTTC. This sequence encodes CASSYVADYEQYF.

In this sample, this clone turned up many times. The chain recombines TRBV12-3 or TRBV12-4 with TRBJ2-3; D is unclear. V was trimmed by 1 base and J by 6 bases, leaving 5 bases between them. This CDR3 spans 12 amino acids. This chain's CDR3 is CASSLGHDTQYF. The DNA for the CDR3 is TGTGCCAGCAGTTTAGGGCACGATACGCAGTATTTT.

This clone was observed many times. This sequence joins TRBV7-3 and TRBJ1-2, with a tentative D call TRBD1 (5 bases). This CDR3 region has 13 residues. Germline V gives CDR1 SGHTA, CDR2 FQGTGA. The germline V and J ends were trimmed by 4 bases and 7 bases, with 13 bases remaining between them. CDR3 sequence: CASSSARGAGYTF. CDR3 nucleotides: TGTGCCAGCAGCTCTGCAAGGGGTGCTGGCTACACCTTC.

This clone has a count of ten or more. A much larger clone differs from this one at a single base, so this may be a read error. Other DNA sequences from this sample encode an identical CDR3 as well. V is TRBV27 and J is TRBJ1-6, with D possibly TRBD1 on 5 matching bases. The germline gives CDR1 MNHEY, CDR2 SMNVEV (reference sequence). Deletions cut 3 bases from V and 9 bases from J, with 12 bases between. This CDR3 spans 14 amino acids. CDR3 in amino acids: CASSFVVRGSPLHF. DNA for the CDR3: TGTGCCAGCAGTTTTGTTGTGAGGGGTTCACCCCTCCACTTT.

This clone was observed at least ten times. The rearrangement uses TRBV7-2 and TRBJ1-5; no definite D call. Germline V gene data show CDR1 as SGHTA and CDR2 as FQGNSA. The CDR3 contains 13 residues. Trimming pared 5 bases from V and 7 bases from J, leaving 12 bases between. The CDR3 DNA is TGTGCCAGCAGCGAGGTCGGTAGCCAGCCCCAGCATTTT. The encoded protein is CASSEVGSQPQHF.